A single sample gave rise to the 9 T cell receptor beta chains below, sequenced in a study of a mutant IDH1 vaccine in newly diagnosed glioma. Antigens for these TCRs are unknown. The time point was: week 5, during vaccination. One vaccine dose held 300 ug of mutant IDH1 20-mer peptide and came with topical imiquimod. Libraries were prepared by immunoSEQ multiplex PCR; TCRdb keeps only in-frame clonotypes and omits some of them. This sample has 12,000 or so clones; roughly 87% occur once, and the top ten carry around 6.1%. The material was PBMCs, obtained from a glioma patient whose treatment included an IDH1 peptide vaccine. The receptors stem from a middle-aged woman with glioma. Some clones in this sample may be carry-over from other donors' samples.

The genes are TRBV5-1 and TRBJ1-2; 8 bases match TRBD1. The CDR3 contains 13 residues. With V trimmed by 4 bases and J by 8 bases, 7 bases remained unmatched. Per the germline V gene, CDR1 is SGHRS and CDR2 is YFSETQ. Here the CDR3 reads CASSTGQAYGYTF. CDR3 in DNA: TGCGCCAGCAGCACGGGACAGGCATACGGCTACACCTTC.

The V call is TRBV19, the J call TRBJ2-7; 7 nucleotides match TRBD1. CDR1 and CDR2 from the germline V gene are LNHDA and SQIVND (reference sequence). This CDR3 comprises 14 residues. V shed 5 bases and J 5 bases; nucleotides not matched to a gene: 9. For the CDR3, the DNA is TGTGCCAGTAGTCCGCGACAGGGTATCCACGAGCAGTACTTC. Its protein is CASSPRQGIHEQYF.

This chain joins TRBV4-1 and TRBJ2-3; weak D call: TRBD2 (6 bases). Looked up from germline, CDR1 is MGHRA and CDR2 is YSYEKL. The CDR3 runs 15 residues. V was trimmed by 0 bases and J by 0 bases, leaving 7 bases between them. Here the CDR3 reads CASSQDRGSTDTQYF. The CDR3 coding sequence is TGCGCCAGCAGCCAAGATCGGGGGAGCACAGATACGCAGTATTTT.

This sequence joins TRBV5-8 and TRBJ1-4; 10 bases line up with TRBD1. CDR1 and CDR2 (germline): SGHTS, YDEGEE. This CDR3 contains 15 residues. V lost 5 bases, J lost 7 bases, and 8 bases stayed unmatched. The CDR3 nucleotides are TGTGCCAGCAGACCGGGACAGGGGTTCGGTGAAAAACTGTTTTTT. Translating gives CASRPGQGFGEKLFF.

Details on this clone: Within the sample, other DNA sequences also encode this same CDR3. This rearrangement joins TRBV6-6 to TRBJ1-4, with D uncertain. The CDR3 spans 14 residues. Trimming left V 4 bases short and J 0 bases short, with 6 bases between. In germline, CDR1 is MNHNY, CDR2 SVGAGI (reference sequence). This CDR3 reads CASSSHATNEKLFF. CDR3 DNA: TGTGCCAGCAGTTCCCATGCAACTAATGAAAAACTGTTTTTT.

The V gene is TRBV2, the J gene TRBJ1-5; D remains ambiguous. Trimming took 3 bases from V and 2 from J, leaving 5 bases between them. This CDR3 region has 13 residues. Germline loops: CDR1 SNHLY, CDR2 FYNNEI. The CDR3 DNA reads as TGTGCCAGCAGTGATCTGCGCAATCAGCCCCAGCATTTT. Protein product: CASSDLRNQPQHF.

The V call is TRBV7-2, the J call TRBJ1-4, with a possible D match to TRBD1 (5 bases). The V gene's germline CDR1 is SGHTA and CDR2 FQGNSA. The CDR3 has 14 amino acids. The germline V and J ends were trimmed by 1 base and 3 bases, with 6 bases remaining between them. The CDR3 DNA reads TGTGCCAGCAGCTTAGGGGGGGCTAATGAAAAACTGTTTTTT. Its protein product is CASSLGGANEKLFF.

The CDR3 sequence: CASSMTVSQPQHF. Written as DNA, the CDR3 is TGTGCCAGCAGTATGACAGTGAGTCAGCCCCAGCATTTT. This sequence joins TRBV6-6 and TRBJ1-5; D might be TRBD1 (5 bases). V lost 5 bases and J 6 bases, leaving 11 bases between the germline ends. CDR1 and CDR2 from the germline V gene are MNHNY and SVGAGI (reference sequence). This CDR3 contains 13 residues.

The rearrangement joins TRBV7-2 to TRBJ2-1; D gene uncertain. The V end lost 1 base, the J end lost 1 base, and 8 bases lay between the germline ends. Germline CDR1 and CDR2: SGHTA and FQGNSA. The CDR3 covers 15 residues. DNA for the CDR3: TGTGCCAGCAGCTTAGGACTCCCATCCTACAATGAGCAGTTCTTC. Its protein is CASSLGLPSYNEQFF.